This is a list of T cell receptor beta chains from one sample in a study of control samples from healthy donors and cancer patients. The data were produced by immunoSEQ multiplex PCR, yet TCRdb's version contains in-frame clones alone and is incomplete. Among more than 140,000 clones, around 90% were seen once, and the ten largest hold over 6%. Material: blood. These receptors originate from a man aged 18 to 29 in good health. Both conserved end residues are part of each CDR3. A D gene is named only where the DNA matches it firmly. A clone size is listed for some rows: how often the clone was seen (once, few, many), or a class if it is expanded.

CDR3nt: TGTGCCAGCAGTGCCGACAGTTCCTTTAATTCACCCCTCCACTTT
CDR3aa: CASSADSSFNSPLHF
abundance: NA
d_gene: NA
v_gene: TRBV2
j_gene: TRBJ1-6

CDR3nt: TGCGCCAGCAGCTTGCGTGCAGGGGCCTCTGGAAACACCATATATTTT
CDR3aa: CASSLRAGASGNTIYF
abundance: NA
d_gene: NA
v_gene: TRBV5-1
j_gene: TRBJ1-3

CDR3nt: TGTGCCAGCAGCTGGGTTCCGAACTACAATGAGCAGTTCTTC
CDR3aa: CASSWVPNYNEQFF
abundance: NA
d_gene: NA
v_gene: TRBV7-2
j_gene: TRBJ2-1

CDR3nt: TGCGCCAGCAGCCCCATTGGGGCCTCTGGCTACACCTTC
CDR3aa: CASSPIGASGYTF
abundance: once
d_gene: NA
v_gene: TRBV4-3
j_gene: TRBJ1-2

CDR3nt: TGCGCCAGCGGACAGGGGGCACGGGATGAGCAGTTCTTC
CDR3aa: CASGQGARDEQFF
abundance: NA
d_gene: TRBD1
v_gene: TRBV10-1
j_gene: TRBJ2-1

CDR3nt: TGTGCCAGCAGTTTCGGACAGGGTAATCAGCCCCAGCATTTT
CDR3aa: CASSFGQGNQPQHF
abundance: NA
d_gene: TRBD1
v_gene: TRBV6-5
j_gene: TRBJ1-5

CDR3nt: TGTGCCAGCAGCCCCGACAGGGAACGCTATGGCTACACCTTC
CDR3aa: CASSPDRERYGYTF
abundance: NA
d_gene: TRBD1
v_gene: TRBV6-2/TRBV6-3
j_gene: TRBJ1-2

CDR3nt: TGTGCCTGGAGTCGGGATCCACGAGGGGAGACCCAGTACTTC
CDR3aa: CAWSRDPRGETQYF
abundance: NA
d_gene: NA
v_gene: TRBV30
j_gene: TRBJ2-5

CDR3nt: TGTGCCAGCAGCTGGGCGGACACCCGGACAGATACGCAGTATTTT
CDR3aa: CASSWADTRTDTQYF
abundance: NA
d_gene: NA
v_gene: TRBV5-5
j_gene: TRBJ2-3

CDR3nt: TGTGCCAGCAGTTCCCCTAGCCGGGGGCCAAGGGATACGCAGTATTTT
CDR3aa: CASSSPSRGPRDTQYF
abundance: NA
d_gene: NA
v_gene: TRBV28
j_gene: TRBJ2-3

CDR3nt: TGTGCCAGCAGTTATCGGGCAGCCCGGTCGGATTCACCCCTCCACTTT
CDR3aa: CASSYRAARSDSPLHF
abundance: NA
d_gene: NA
v_gene: TRBV6-2/TRBV6-3
j_gene: TRBJ1-6

CDR3nt: TGTGCCAGCACCCCCCGCTCAACTAATGAAAAACTGTTTTTT
CDR3aa: CASTPRSTNEKLFF
abundance: few
d_gene: NA
v_gene: TRBV7-8
j_gene: TRBJ1-4

CDR3nt: TGTGCCAGTAGTATTGGTAGACAGGGGACTTCTCCCTTAAATCAGCCCCAGCATTTT
CDR3aa: CASSIGRQGTSPLNQPQHF
abundance: NA
d_gene: TRBD1
v_gene: TRBV19
j_gene: TRBJ1-5

CDR3nt: TGTGCCAGCAGCTTGGCCATGAACACCGGGGAGCTGTTTTTT
CDR3aa: CASSLAMNTGELFF
abundance: NA
d_gene: NA
v_gene: TRBV7-3
j_gene: TRBJ2-2

CDR3nt: TGTGCCAGCGGTCAGGGGAACACTGAAGCTTTCTTT
CDR3aa: CASGQGNTEAFF
abundance: once
d_gene: NA
v_gene: TRBV5-5
j_gene: TRBJ1-1

CDR3nt: TGCGCCAGCAGTCTGGAGGGGACTAGCGGGGGGGCCCCCTACAATGAGCAGTTCTTC
CDR3aa: CASSLEGTSGGAPYNEQFF
abundance: NA
d_gene: TRBD2
v_gene: TRBV5-1
j_gene: TRBJ2-1

CDR3nt: TGTGCCACCAGCCCCCGACAGGGGGGCAACACTGAAGCTTTCTTT
CDR3aa: CATSPRQGGNTEAFF
abundance: many
d_gene: TRBD1
v_gene: TRBV15
j_gene: TRBJ1-1

CDR3nt: TGTGCCAGCAGCCCAGATAGCAATCAGCCCCAGCATTTT
CDR3aa: CASSPDSNQPQHF
abundance: NA
d_gene: NA
v_gene: TRBV7-2
j_gene: TRBJ1-5

CDR3nt: TGTGCCAGCAGCCCTACCCGGGGGGGTGGGGCCAACGTCCTGACTTTC
CDR3aa: CASSPTRGGGANVLTF
abundance: once
d_gene: TRBD2
v_gene: TRBV7-7
j_gene: TRBJ2-6

CDR3nt: TGCGCCAGCAGACCCGGGACTAGCGATGGCATTCAGTACTTC
CDR3aa: CASRPGTSDGIQYF
abundance: NA
d_gene: TRBD2
v_gene: TRBV5-1
j_gene: TRBJ2-4

CDR3nt: TGTGCCAGCAGTTACTCCCAGGGGTACACTGAAGCTTTCTTT
CDR3aa: CASSYSQGYTEAFF
abundance: NA
d_gene: NA
v_gene: TRBV6-2/TRBV6-3
j_gene: TRBJ1-1

CDR3nt: TGCGCCAGCAGTTCCCGGCAGCGGGACACCGGGGAGCTGTTTTTT
CDR3aa: CASSSRQRDTGELFF
abundance: NA
d_gene: NA
v_gene: TRBV5-1
j_gene: TRBJ2-2

CDR3nt: TGTGCCAGCAGCTTGGACACCCCCGCAAAGACCCAGTACTTC
CDR3aa: CASSLDTPAKTQYF
abundance: NA
d_gene: NA
v_gene: TRBV5-4
j_gene: TRBJ2-5

CDR3nt: TGTGCCAGCAGTGAAGACAGGGGAAAACTGTTTTTT
CDR3aa: CASSEDRGKLFF
abundance: NA
d_gene: TRBD1
v_gene: TRBV6-1
j_gene: TRBJ1-4

CDR3nt: TGTGCCAGCAGCTTAGCAGGAGGGTCTAACTATGGCTACACCTTC
CDR3aa: CASSLAGGSNYGYTF
abundance: once
d_gene: NA
v_gene: TRBV7-2
j_gene: TRBJ1-2

CDR3nt: TGCAGCGTTGAACCACAGGGTGGGAAGACCCAGTACTTC
CDR3aa: CSVEPQGGKTQYF
abundance: NA
d_gene: NA
v_gene: TRBV29-1
j_gene: TRBJ2-5

CDR3nt: TGCGCCAGCAGCCAGTACAGGGGGCTGGGAAACACCATATATTTT
CDR3aa: CASSQYRGLGNTIYF
abundance: NA
d_gene: TRBD1
v_gene: TRBV4-1
j_gene: TRBJ1-3

CDR3nt: TGTGCCAGCAGCCAAGGTAGTTTTGTGGGTGAGCAGTTCTTC
CDR3aa: CASSQGSFVGEQFF
abundance: once
d_gene: NA
v_gene: TRBV3-1/TRBV3-2
j_gene: TRBJ2-1

CDR3nt: TGTGCCAGCAGTTTCAGCGGGGGGGCCGATTTGGAGACCCAGTACTTC
CDR3aa: CASSFSGGADLETQYF
abundance: NA
d_gene: TRBD2
v_gene: TRBV27
j_gene: TRBJ2-5

CDR3nt: TGTGCCAGCAGTCTAAGGGCTAGCGGGGGCCCCCACTACGAGCAGTACTTC
CDR3aa: CASSLRASGGPHYEQYF
abundance: NA
d_gene: TRBD2
v_gene: TRBV28
j_gene: TRBJ2-7

CDR3nt: TGTGCCAGCAGCCCGCCGGGAAACACCATATATTTT
CDR3aa: CASSPPGNTIYF
abundance: NA
d_gene: NA
v_gene: TRBV7-8
j_gene: TRBJ1-3

CDR3nt: TGTGCCAGCAGTTTCTGGAAGGAAGAGACCCAGTACTTC
CDR3aa: CASSFWKEETQYF
abundance: NA
d_gene: NA
v_gene: TRBV27
j_gene: TRBJ2-5

CDR3nt: TGTGCCTGGAGTGTAGACTCTACACCGAACTATGGCTACACCTTC
CDR3aa: CAWSVDSTPNYGYTF
abundance: NA
d_gene: NA
v_gene: TRBV30
j_gene: TRBJ1-2

CDR3nt: TGTGCCAGCAGCTTGGACGAGCTCCGGGGCTATGGCTACACCTTC
CDR3aa: CASSLDELRGYGYTF
abundance: NA
d_gene: NA
v_gene: TRBV5-5
j_gene: TRBJ1-2

CDR3nt: TGTGCCAGCAGCCCAAGACAGGGGGCGAAAGGCTACACCTTC
CDR3aa: CASSPRQGAKGYTF
abundance: NA
d_gene: TRBD1
v_gene: TRBV3-1/TRBV3-2
j_gene: TRBJ1-2

CDR3nt: TGTGCCAGCAGCGGCCTAGCGGGGGTGCAAGAGACCCAGTACTTC
CDR3aa: CASSGLAGVQETQYF
abundance: NA
d_gene: TRBD2
v_gene: TRBV5-6
j_gene: TRBJ2-5

CDR3nt: TGTGCCAGCAGCCGTTGGGGTGAAAAACTGTTTTTT
CDR3aa: CASSRWGEKLFF
abundance: NA
d_gene: NA
v_gene: TRBV3-1/TRBV3-2
j_gene: TRBJ1-4

CDR3nt: TGTGCCAGCAGCATCCGGGACAGGGGAGACGAGCAGTACTTC
CDR3aa: CASSIRDRGDEQYF
abundance: NA
d_gene: TRBD1
v_gene: TRBV7-9
j_gene: TRBJ2-7

CDR3nt: TGTGCCAGCAGGAGCTGGGCAGCGGCCGGGGAGCTGTTTTTT
CDR3aa: CASRSWAAAGELFF
abundance: few
d_gene: NA
v_gene: TRBV7-9
j_gene: TRBJ2-2

CDR3nt: TGTGCCAGTACCCCGGCGCAGCCCATTAACTATGGCTACACCTTC
CDR3aa: CASTPAQPINYGYTF
abundance: NA
d_gene: NA
v_gene: TRBV19
j_gene: TRBJ1-2

CDR3nt: TGCAGCGTTCTCAGCGGTGGGGGTCTTAACTATGGCTACACCTTC
CDR3aa: CSVLSGGGLNYGYTF
abundance: few
d_gene: NA
v_gene: TRBV29-1
j_gene: TRBJ1-2

CDR3nt: TGTGCCAGCAGCCAATCTGCAGGGGGCCCCGAAGCTTTCTTT
CDR3aa: CASSQSAGGPEAFF
abundance: NA
d_gene: TRBD1
v_gene: TRBV3-1/TRBV3-2
j_gene: TRBJ1-1

CDR3nt: TGTGCCAGCAGCCCCCTTGTGGGACAGGACAGCGGGGAGCTGTTTTTT
CDR3aa: CASSPLVGQDSGELFF
abundance: NA
d_gene: TRBD1
v_gene: TRBV7-6
j_gene: TRBJ2-2

CDR3nt: TGTGCCAGCGCCCGGGGGGGGAGCACTGAAGCTTTCTTT
CDR3aa: CASARGGSTEAFF
abundance: NA
d_gene: NA
v_gene: TRBV11-2
j_gene: TRBJ1-1

CDR3nt: TGTGCCAGCAGTCAGAGTCGGTACGAGCAGTACTTC
CDR3aa: CASSQSRYEQYF
abundance: NA
d_gene: NA
v_gene: TRBV28
j_gene: TRBJ2-7

CDR3nt: TGTGCCAGCAGTTTATACTCAGGATTTTCCTACGAGCAGTACTTC
CDR3aa: CASSLYSGFSYEQYF
abundance: NA
d_gene: NA
v_gene: TRBV28
j_gene: TRBJ2-7

CDR3nt: TGTGCCAGCAGCTCCACTAGGGCATCGGAACCCTACGAGCAGTACTTC
CDR3aa: CASSSTRASEPYEQYF
abundance: NA
d_gene: NA
v_gene: TRBV7-9
j_gene: TRBJ2-7

CDR3nt: TGTGCCAGCAGCGTTCTAGCGGGGGGAGACACAGATACGCAGTATTTT
CDR3aa: CASSVLAGGDTDTQYF
abundance: NA
d_gene: TRBD2
v_gene: TRBV9
j_gene: TRBJ2-3

CDR3nt: TGCGCCAGCTACCCGGAGGGAGGGTACACTGAAGCTTTCTTT
CDR3aa: CASYPEGGYTEAFF
abundance: NA
d_gene: NA
v_gene: TRBV5-1
j_gene: TRBJ1-1

CDR3nt: TGTGCCAGCAGATTCCGGGACAGGGGAATCTACAATGAGCAGTTCTTC
CDR3aa: CASRFRDRGIYNEQFF
abundance: NA
d_gene: TRBD1
v_gene: TRBV5-5
j_gene: TRBJ2-1

CDR3nt: TGTGCCAGTAGTATGGGGACAGGGGCCGTTCAGCCCCAGCATTTT
CDR3aa: CASSMGTGAVQPQHF
abundance: NA
d_gene: TRBD1
v_gene: TRBV19
j_gene: TRBJ1-5

CDR3nt: TGTGCCTGGACTGTCGGGAGGAACACTGAAGCTTTCTTT
CDR3aa: CAWTVGRNTEAFF
abundance: once
d_gene: NA
v_gene: TRBV30
j_gene: TRBJ1-1

CDR3nt: TGTGCCAGCAGCCTCCCATGGAATCAGCCCCAGCATTTT
CDR3aa: CASSLPWNQPQHF
abundance: once
d_gene: NA
v_gene: TRBV6-2/TRBV6-3
j_gene: TRBJ1-5

CDR3nt: TGTGCCAGCAGCTTAGCTGCAGGGGGCTTTGGCTACACCTTC
CDR3aa: CASSLAAGGFGYTF
abundance: few
d_gene: TRBD1
v_gene: TRBV7-9
j_gene: TRBJ1-2

CDR3nt: TGTGCCAGCAGCGTGGGACAGACTAACTATGGCTACACCTTC
CDR3aa: CASSVGQTNYGYTF
abundance: NA
d_gene: TRBD1
v_gene: TRBV5-6
j_gene: TRBJ1-2

CDR3nt: TGTGCCAGCAGCTTCGGACAGACCCTTCCTGAGGCTTTCTTT
CDR3aa: CASSFGQTLPEAFF
abundance: NA
d_gene: NA
v_gene: TRBV7-9
j_gene: TRBJ1-1

CDR3nt: TGTGCCAGCACGAGGGACTCCTACGAGCAGTACTTC
CDR3aa: CASTRDSYEQYF
abundance: NA
d_gene: NA
v_gene: TRBV12-3/TRBV12-4
j_gene: TRBJ2-7